This T cell receptor beta chain was captured by sequencing in a study of regulatory T cells in long-lasting Graves disease. Overall study: The term persistent Graves' disease signified upward of 5 years on antithyroid drugs with positive TSH receptor antibodies.

Germline V gene sequence: CDR1 SGDLS, CDR2 YYNGEE. The V and J ends lost 4 bases and 2 bases respectively, with 22 bases between them. This CDR3 has 17 residues. The sample's time point: persistent/refractory GD, antithyroid drugs over 5 years with positive TRAb. After RNA was extracted from PBMCs, the TCR library was made from it. Under American Thyroid Association guidelines, Graves' disease was diagnosed. According to the study, TCR beta libraries were built with iRepertoire HTBI primers and CDR3-region Arm-PCR. In TCRdb, the multiplex PCR reads were re-called with MiXCR into one record per CDR3 protein. The sample records 650,000 to 850,000 distinct CDR3 sequences, about 30% being singletons.

The sequencing here drew on peripheral blood mononuclear cells (PBMCs), taken when the disease was refractory, from a patient treated with antithyroid drugs. The chain recombines TRBV9 with TRBJ2-7; D is perhaps TRBD2 (5 bases). The origin of this receptor is a female donor with Graves disease. CDR3 amino acids: CASSPSRLAIIPYEQYF. CDR3 bases: TGTGCCAGCAGCCCCAGCCGTCTAGCCATCATCCCCTACGAGCAGTACTTC. Based on the CDR3 plus reference TRBV9 and TRBJ2-7, the full variable domain is DSGVTQTPKHLITATGQRVTLRCSPRSGDLSVYWYQQSLDQGLQFLIQYYNGEERAKGNILERFSAQQFPDLHSELNLSSLELGDSALYFCASSPSRLAIIPYEQYFGPGTRLTVT.